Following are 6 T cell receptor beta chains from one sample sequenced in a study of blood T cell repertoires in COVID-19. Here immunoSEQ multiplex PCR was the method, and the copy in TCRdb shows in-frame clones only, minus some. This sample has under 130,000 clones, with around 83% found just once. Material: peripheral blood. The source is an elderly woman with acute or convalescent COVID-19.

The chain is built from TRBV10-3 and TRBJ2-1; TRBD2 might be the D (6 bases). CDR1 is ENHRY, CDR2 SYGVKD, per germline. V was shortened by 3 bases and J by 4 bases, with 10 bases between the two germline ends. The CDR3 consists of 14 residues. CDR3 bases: TGTGCCATCAGTGACGGGGGAGTGTACAATGAGCAGTTCTTC. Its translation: CAISDGGVYNEQFF.

For the CDR3, the DNA is TGTGCTAGTGTTGGGACAGGGCGGGACTATGGCTACACCTTC. It specifies CASVGTGRDYGYTF. The V call is TRBV12-5, the J call TRBJ1-2; 9 bases align to TRBD1. Trimming took 7 bases from V and 3 from J; bases not matched to a gene: 6. The CDR3 is 14 amino acids. Germline V gene lookup returns CDR1 LGHNT and CDR2 FRNRAP.

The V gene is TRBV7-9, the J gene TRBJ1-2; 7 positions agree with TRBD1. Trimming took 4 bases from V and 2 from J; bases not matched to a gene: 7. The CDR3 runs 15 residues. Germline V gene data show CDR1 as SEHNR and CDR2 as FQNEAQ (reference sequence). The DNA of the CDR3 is TGTGCCAGCAGCTCTTACAGGGGTACGAACTATGGCTACACCTTC. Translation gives CASSSYRGTNYGYTF. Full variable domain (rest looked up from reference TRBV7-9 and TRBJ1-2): DTGVSQNPRHKITKRGQNVTFRCDPISEHNRLYWYRQTLGQGPEFLTYFQNEAQLEKSRLLSDRFSAERPKGSFSTLEIQRTEQGDSAMYLCASSSYRGTNYGYTFGSGTRLTVV.

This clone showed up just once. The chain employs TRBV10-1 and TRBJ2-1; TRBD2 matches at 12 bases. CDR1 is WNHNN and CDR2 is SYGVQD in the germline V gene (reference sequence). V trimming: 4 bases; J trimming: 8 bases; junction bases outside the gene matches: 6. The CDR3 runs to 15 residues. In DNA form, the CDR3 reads TGCGCCAGCAGTGGTGGACTAGCGGGGAAGGATGAGCAGTTCTTC. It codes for CASSGGLAGKDEQFF.

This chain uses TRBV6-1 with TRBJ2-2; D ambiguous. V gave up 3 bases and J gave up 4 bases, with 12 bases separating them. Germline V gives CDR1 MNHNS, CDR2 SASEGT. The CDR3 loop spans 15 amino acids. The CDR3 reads CASSDISGFTGELFF. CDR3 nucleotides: TGTGCCAGCAGTGATATTTCAGGCTTCACCGGGGAGCTGTTTTTT.

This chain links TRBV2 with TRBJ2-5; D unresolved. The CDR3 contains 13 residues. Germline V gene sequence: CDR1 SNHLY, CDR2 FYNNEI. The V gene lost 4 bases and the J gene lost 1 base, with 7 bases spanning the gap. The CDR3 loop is CASSVGSQETQYF. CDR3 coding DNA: TGTGCCAGCAGTGTTGGCAGCCAAGAGACCCAGTACTTC. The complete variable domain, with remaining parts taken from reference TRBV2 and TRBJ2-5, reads EPEVTQTPSHQVTQMGQEVILRCVPISNHLYFYWYRQILGQKVEFLVSFYNNEISEKSEIFDDQFSVERPDGSNFTLKIRSTKLEDSAMYFCASSVGSQETQYFGPGTRLLVL.